This TCR beta chain was found in a study of cytomegalovirus exposure and HLA in healthy donors. The germline CDR1 and CDR2 sequences are MDHEN and SYDVKM. Trimming cost V 0 bases and J 1 base, with 12 bases left between them. This CDR3 comprises 16 residues. The study's findings and limits: The investigators catalogued some 150 TCR beta chains as cytomegalovirus-associated. Using a false discovery rate of 0.05, a later analysis showed that around 16,000 TCR beta sequences were associated with HLA alleles. When analyzed later, the rates of TCR association showed variation by HLA locus, with DRB1 the most and HLA-C the fewest.

About this clone itself: Its antigen remains unknown.

Primers included in the PCR were 60 Vbeta and 13 Jbeta primers. Assay used: immunoSEQ multiplex PCR; TCRdb lists only in-frame clones, some missing. There are approximately 75,000 clones in the sample; 80% to 90% occur only once, and approximately 20% lies in the top ten. Among the donors, all were healthy bone marrow donors. Sequences were obtained from PBMCs. The chain carries TRBV28 and TRBJ1-2; D not certain. The clonotype originates from a man between 65 and 85 years old in good health and CMV-seropositive. The CDR3 DNA follows: TGTGCCAGCAGTTTATGGGGCAGTTCACTTAACTATGGCTACACCTTC. This gives the protein CASSLWGSSLNYGYTF.